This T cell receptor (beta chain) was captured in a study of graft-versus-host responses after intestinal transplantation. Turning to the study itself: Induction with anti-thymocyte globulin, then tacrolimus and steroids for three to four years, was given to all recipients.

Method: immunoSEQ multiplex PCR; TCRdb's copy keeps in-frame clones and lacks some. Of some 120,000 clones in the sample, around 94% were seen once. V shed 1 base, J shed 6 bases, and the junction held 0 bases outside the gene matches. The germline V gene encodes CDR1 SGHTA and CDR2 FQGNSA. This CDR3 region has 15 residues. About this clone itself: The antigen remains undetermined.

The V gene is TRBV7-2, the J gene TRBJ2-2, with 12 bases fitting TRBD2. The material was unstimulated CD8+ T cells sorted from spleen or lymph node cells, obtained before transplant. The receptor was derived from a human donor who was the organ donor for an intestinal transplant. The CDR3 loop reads CASSLGLAGAGELFF. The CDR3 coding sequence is TGTGCCAGCAGCTTAGGACTAGCGGGAGCCGGGGAGCTGTTTTTT.